This T cell receptor beta chain appears in the sequencing data of a study of Tregs in tolerant kidney transplant recipients. Repertoires were generated with immunoSEQ multiplex PCR, while TCRdb's copy carries only in-frame clones and drops some. The sample contains 55,000 to 70,000 clones, approximately 85% of which appear only once. V was pared by 6 bases and J by 2 bases, with 21 bases between. The V gene's germline CDR1 is SGHDT and CDR2 YYEEEE. The CDR3 has 16 amino acids. Regulatory T cells were sorted from thawed PBMCs rested overnight at 37°C with approximately 190 IU/ml IL-2. The genes are TRBV5-6 and TRBJ2-7, with D perhaps matching TRBD1 or TRBD2 (5 bases each). This sample comprised Tregs from blood, obtained before the transplant. This clonotype was sampled from a human donor who received a combined kidney and bone marrow transplant. The CDR3 DNA follows: TGTGCCAGCACCCCTGGGGGAACATTACGTACCTACGAGCAGTACTTC. It encodes CASTPGGTLRTYEQYF.